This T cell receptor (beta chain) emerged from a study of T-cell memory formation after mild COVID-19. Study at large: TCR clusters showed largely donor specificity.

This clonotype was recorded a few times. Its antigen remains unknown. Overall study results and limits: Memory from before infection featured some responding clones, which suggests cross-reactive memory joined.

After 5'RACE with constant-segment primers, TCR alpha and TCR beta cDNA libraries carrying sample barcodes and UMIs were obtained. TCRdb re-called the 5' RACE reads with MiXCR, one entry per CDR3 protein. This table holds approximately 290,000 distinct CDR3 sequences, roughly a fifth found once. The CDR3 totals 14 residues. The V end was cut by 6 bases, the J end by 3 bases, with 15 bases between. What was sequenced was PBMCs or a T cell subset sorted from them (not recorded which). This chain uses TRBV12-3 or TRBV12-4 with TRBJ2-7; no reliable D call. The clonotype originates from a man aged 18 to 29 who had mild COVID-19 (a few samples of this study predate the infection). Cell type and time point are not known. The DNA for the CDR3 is TGTGCCAGCAGCGCGGCCCCTGAAGTCTACGAGCAGTACTTC. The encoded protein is CASSAAPEVYEQYF.